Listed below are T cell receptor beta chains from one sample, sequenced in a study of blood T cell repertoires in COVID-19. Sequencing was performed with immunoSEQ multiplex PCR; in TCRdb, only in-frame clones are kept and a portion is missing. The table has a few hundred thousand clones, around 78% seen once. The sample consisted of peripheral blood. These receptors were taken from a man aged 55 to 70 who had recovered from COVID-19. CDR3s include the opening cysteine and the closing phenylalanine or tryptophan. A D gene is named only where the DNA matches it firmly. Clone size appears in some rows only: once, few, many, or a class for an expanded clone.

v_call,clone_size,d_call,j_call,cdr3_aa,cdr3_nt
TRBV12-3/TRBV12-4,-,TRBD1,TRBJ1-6,CASSLEGTGLRF,TGTGCCAGCAGTTTAGAAGGGACAGGACTGCGCTTT
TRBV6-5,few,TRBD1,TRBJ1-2,CASSPWTGGMGGYTF,TGTGCCAGCAGTCCATGGACAGGGGGGATGGGAGGCTACACCTTC
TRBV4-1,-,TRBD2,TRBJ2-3,CASSQDSKLAGVGNTDTQYF,TGCGCCAGCAGCCAAGATAGTAAACTAGCGGGAGTCGGGAACACAGATACGCAGTATTTT
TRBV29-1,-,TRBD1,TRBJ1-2,CSVAQGLYGYTF,TGCAGCGTTGCACAGGGGCTCTATGGCTACACCTTC
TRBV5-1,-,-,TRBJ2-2,CASSTTANTGELFF,TGCGCCAGCAGCACAACCGCGAACACCGGGGAGCTGTTTTTT
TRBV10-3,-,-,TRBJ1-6,CATYDGYNSPLHF,TGTGCCACCTACGACGGGTACAATTCACCCCTCCACTTT
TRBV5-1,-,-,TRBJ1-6,CASSLDGNSPLHF,TGCGCCAGCAGCTTGGACGGGAATTCACCCCTCCACTTT
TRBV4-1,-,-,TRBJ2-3,CASSPSDVADTQYF,TGCGCCAGCAGCCCTAGCGACGTCGCAGATACGCAGTATTTT
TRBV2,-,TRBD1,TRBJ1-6,CASRQGNSPLHF,TGTGCCAGCAGACAGGGGAATTCACCCCTCCACTTT
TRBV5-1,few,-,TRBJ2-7,CASSPRTASYEQYF,TGCGCCAGCAGCCCACGGACAGCGAGCTACGAGCAGTACTTC
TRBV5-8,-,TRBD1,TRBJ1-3,CASSPGQILGNTIYF,TGTGCCAGCAGCCCGGGACAGATACTGGGGAACACCATATATTTT
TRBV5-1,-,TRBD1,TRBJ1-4,CASSQRGTGQEKLFF,TGCGCCAGCAGTCAGAGAGGGACAGGCCAAGAAAAACTGTTTTTT
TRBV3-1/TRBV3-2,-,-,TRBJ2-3,CAVGTQSTNTQYF,TGTGCCGTAGGGACTCAGTCGACAAATACGCAGTATTTT
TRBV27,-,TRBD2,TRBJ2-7,CASSKTSGKYEQYF,TGTGCCAGCAGTAAGACTAGCGGGAAATACGAGCAGTACTTC
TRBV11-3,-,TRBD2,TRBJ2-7,CASSRNSGVHEQYF,TGTGCCAGCAGCCGAAATAGCGGGGTCCACGAGCAGTACTTC
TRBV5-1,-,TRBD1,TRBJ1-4,CASSTGQAIPNEKLFF,TGCGCCAGCAGCACCGGACAGGCTATTCCTAATGAAAAACTGTTTTTT
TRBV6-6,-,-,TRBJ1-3,CASRNPTDHSGNTIYF,TGTGCCAGCAGAAACCCGACAGACCACTCTGGAAACACCATATATTTT
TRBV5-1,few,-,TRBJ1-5,CASAARGGGQPQHF,TGCGCCAGCGCCGCCAGAGGGGGAGGGCAGCCCCAGCATTTT
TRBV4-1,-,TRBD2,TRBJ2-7,CASSHALSGGNYEQYF,TGCGCCAGCAGCCACGCCCTTAGCGGGGGGAACTACGAGCAGTACTTC
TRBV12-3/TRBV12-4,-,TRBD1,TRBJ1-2,CASSFGRGHGYTF,TGTGCCAGCAGTTTCGGCAGGGGGCATGGCTACACCTTC
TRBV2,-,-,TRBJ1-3,CASSEKAGVGNTIYF,TGTGCCAGCAGTGAAAAGGCAGGGGTCGGAAACACCATATATTTT
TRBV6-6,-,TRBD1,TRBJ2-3,CASSPRRTGASTDTQYF,TGTGCCAGCAGTCCCCGGAGGACAGGAGCTAGCACAGATACGCAGTATTTT
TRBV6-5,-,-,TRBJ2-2,CASRTRVTGELFF,TGTGCCAGCAGAACTAGGGTGACCGGGGAGCTGTTTTTT
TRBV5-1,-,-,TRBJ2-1,CASSGDWRSQFF,TGCGCCAGCAGCGGGGACTGGCGGTCGCAGTTCTTC